This T cell receptor (beta chain) was recorded in a study of cytotoxic CD8 clonotypes in ibrutinib-treated CLL. Depth targeted 1 in 200,000 to 1 in 1 million T cells, averaging roughly 9.7x coverage per clonotype. TCRdb keeps only in-frame clones here, not all; method: immunoSEQ multiplex PCR. The table includes some 300,000 clones, 70% to 80% detected once. The table lists this clone with a count of one. V shed 5 bases, J shed 4 bases, and the junction held 13 bases outside the gene matches. Looked up from germline, CDR1 is SEHNR and CDR2 is FQNEAQ (reference sequence). The length of the CDR3 is 17 residues.

This material consisted of PBMCs, taken before ibrutinib treatment. The V and J genes are TRBV7-9 and TRBJ2-7; TRBD2 matches 11 bases. The source of this sequence is a human donor with chronic lymphocytic leukemia. The CDR3 sequence is CASSVPYATSGSYEQYF. CDR3 nucleotides: TGTGCCAGCAGCGTGCCATACGCAACTAGCGGGAGTTACGAGCAGTACTTC.